The TCR beta chain under discussion was sequenced for a study of T cells in Graves' hyperthyroidism and ophthalmopathy. In this sample, this clonotype turned up a few times. Germline V gives CDR1 SGHVS, CDR2 FNYEAQ. The CDR3 runs to 15 residues. V was shortened by 3 bases and J by 5 bases, with 14 bases between the two germline ends. The TCR beta CDR3 regions underwent amplification using RNA transcripts as the source. An initial round of RT-PCR targeting the TCR CDR3 relied on the HTBI primer set. TCRdb redid the calling of the multiplex PCR reads with MiXCR, one entry per CDR3 protein. The table records some 580,000 distinct CDR3 sequences, about a sixth of them present only once.

The rearrangement links TRBV7-6 to TRBJ2-1, with D maybe TRBD2 (7 bases). What was sequenced was blood. The TCR originated in a woman aged 40 to 49 with Graves' ophthalmopathy. The CDR3 region is CASSFRGGLNNEQFF. Here the CDR3 DNA reads TGTGCCAGCAGCTTCCGCGGGGGCCTTAACAATGAGCAGTTCTTC.